This is a list of T cell receptor beta chains from one sample in a study of cytomegalovirus exposure and HLA in healthy donors. Sequencing was performed with immunoSEQ multiplex PCR; in TCRdb, only in-frame clones are kept and a portion is missing. The table records about 100,000 clones, around 63% of them present only once. The sample consisted of PBMCs. Every receptor here comes from a human donor in good health. Both conserved end residues are part of each CDR3. D genes are given only for firm matches. Clone size is not always given. Where it is, it says once, few, many or a class for expanded clones.

D,V,J,size,CDR3,DNA
NA,TRBV11-3,TRBJ2-1,NA,CASSLDRDSYYNEQFF,TGTGCCAGCAGCTTAGATCGGGACTCTTACTACAATGAGCAGTTCTTC
NA,TRBV19,TRBJ2-5,NA,CASSTLVGETQYF,TGTGCCAGTAGTACCCTAGTCGGAGAGACCCAGTACTTC
NA,TRBV7-9,TRBJ2-6,few,CASTFRGSGANVLTF,TGTGCCAGCACATTCAGGGGATCTGGGGCCAACGTCCTGACTTTC
NA,TRBV6-4,TRBJ2-1,few,CASSDSGGYNEQFF,TGTGCCAGCAGTGACTCTGGAGGTTACAATGAGCAGTTCTTC
NA,TRBV6-6,TRBJ2-1,NA,CASSLASYNEQFF,TGTGCCAGCAGTTTAGCATCCTACAATGAGCAGTTCTTC
NA,TRBV30,TRBJ1-2,NA,CAWNHQGLDGYTF,TGTGCCTGGAATCATCAGGGACTAGACGGCTACACCTTC
NA,TRBV6-4,TRBJ1-1,once,CASRKTGLTEAFF,TGTGCCAGCAGGAAAACAGGGTTGACTGAAGCTTTCTTT
TRBD1,TRBV27,TRBJ1-6,NA,CASRTGTGGNSPLHF,TGTGCCAGCAGAACCGGGACAGGGGGTAATTCACCCCTCCACTTT
NA,TRBV29-1,TRBJ2-7,NA,CSVLDPSRTYEQYF,TGCAGCGTTCTGGATCCCTCCAGGACCTACGAGCAGTACTTC
TRBD1,TRBV5-5,TRBJ2-3,NA,CASSWRQGALTDTQYF,TGTGCCAGCAGCTGGAGACAGGGGGCCCTCACAGATACGCAGTATTTT
NA,TRBV6-5,TRBJ1-6,few,CASSNTGYNSPLHF,TGTGCCAGCAGTAATACAGGTTATAATTCACCCCTCCACTTT
NA,TRBV7-9,TRBJ2-2,few,CASSLVWGSGKLELFF,TGTGCCAGCAGCTTAGTTTGGGGTTCGGGGAAATTGGAGCTGTTTTTT
TRBD1,TRBV4-1,TRBJ2-1,NA,CASSQGLGGAYNEQFF,TGCGCCAGCAGCCAAGGGCTAGGGGGCGCGTACAATGAGCAGTTCTTC
NA,TRBV9,TRBJ2-2,few,CASSTSLSTGELFF,TGTGCCAGCAGCACTAGCCTCAGTACCGGGGAGCTGTTTTTT
NA,TRBV19,TRBJ2-1,NA,CASSNVGNEQFF,TGTGCCAGTAGTAATGTCGGCAATGAGCAGTTCTTC
NA,TRBV19,TRBJ2-1,NA,CASSHAAGAYNEQFF,TGTGCCAGTAGTCATGCGGCAGGGGCTTACAATGAGCAGTTCTTC
NA,TRBV6-1,TRBJ2-2,few,CASSGSRIIAGELFF,TGTGCCAGCAGTGGGAGCCGGATAATCGCCGGGGAGCTGTTTTTT
TRBD1,TRBV5-1,TRBJ2-5,NA,CASRLASGGAGETQYF,TGCGCCAGCAGACTGGCCTCAGGGGGCGCTGGGGAGACCCAGTACTTC
NA,TRBV11-2,TRBJ2-2,NA,CASSPRFSTGELFF,TGTGCCAGCAGCCCTAGGTTTAGCACCGGGGAGCTGTTTTTT
TRBD1,TRBV29-1,TRBJ2-7,NA,CSVDTTGASAGEQYF,TGCAGCGTTGACACGACAGGGGCCAGCGCCGGCGAGCAGTACTTC
TRBD2,TRBV7-9,TRBJ2-1,NA,CASSPGTSGKESYNEQFF,TGTGCCAGCAGCCCCGGGACTAGCGGGAAAGAGTCCTACAATGAGCAGTTCTTC
NA,TRBV28,TRBJ2-1,NA,CASSLVGSSYNEQFF,TGTGCCAGCAGTTTGGTTGGTAGCTCCTACAATGAGCAGTTCTTC
NA,TRBV6-7,TRBJ1-3,few,CASSLGDFSSGNTIYF,TGTGCCAGCAGTTTAGGGGATTTCAGCTCTGGAAACACCATATATTTT
NA,TRBV19,TRBJ2-7,NA,CASSRGQSGSYEQYF,TGTGCCAGTAGTAGAGGACAGAGCGGCTCCTACGAGCAGTACTTC
TRBD2,TRBV29-1,TRBJ2-1,NA,CSAKSGLAVNEQFF,TGCAGCGCCAAGTCCGGACTAGCGGTTAATGAGCAGTTCTTC
NA,TRBV2,TRBJ2-5,NA,CASSEAPRGPETQYF,TGTGCCAGCAGTGAAGCGCCTAGGGGCCCAGAGACCCAGTACTTC
NA,TRBV7-9,TRBJ1-1,NA,CASSLEGSTEAFF,TGTGCCAGCAGCTTGGAGGGGTCAACTGAAGCTTTCTTT
NA,TRBV27,TRBJ1-1,NA,CASSLGRSMNTEAFF,TGTGCCAGCAGTTTAGGGAGATCGATGAACACTGAAGCTTTCTTT
NA,TRBV5-1,TRBJ2-7,NA,CASSPLAGGGYYEQYF,TGCGCCAGCAGCCCACTGGCAGGCGGGGGCTACTACGAGCAGTACTTC